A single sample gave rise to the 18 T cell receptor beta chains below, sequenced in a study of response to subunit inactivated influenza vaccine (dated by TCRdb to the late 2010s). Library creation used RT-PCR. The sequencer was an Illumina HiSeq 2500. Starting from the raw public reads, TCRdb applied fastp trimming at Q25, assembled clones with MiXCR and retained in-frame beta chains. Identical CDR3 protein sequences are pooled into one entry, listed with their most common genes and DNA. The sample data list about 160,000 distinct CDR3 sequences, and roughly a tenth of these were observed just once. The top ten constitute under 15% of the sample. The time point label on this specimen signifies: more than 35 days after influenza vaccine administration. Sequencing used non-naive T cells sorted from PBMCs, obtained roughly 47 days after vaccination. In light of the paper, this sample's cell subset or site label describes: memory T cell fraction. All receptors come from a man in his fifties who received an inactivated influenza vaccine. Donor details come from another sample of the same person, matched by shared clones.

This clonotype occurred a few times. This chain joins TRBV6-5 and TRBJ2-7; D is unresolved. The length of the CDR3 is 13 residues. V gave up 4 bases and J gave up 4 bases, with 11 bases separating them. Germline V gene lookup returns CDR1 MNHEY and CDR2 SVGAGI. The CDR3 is CASSSTTEYEQYF. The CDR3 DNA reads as TGTGCCAGCAGTTCAACTACAGAGTACGAGCAGTACTTC.

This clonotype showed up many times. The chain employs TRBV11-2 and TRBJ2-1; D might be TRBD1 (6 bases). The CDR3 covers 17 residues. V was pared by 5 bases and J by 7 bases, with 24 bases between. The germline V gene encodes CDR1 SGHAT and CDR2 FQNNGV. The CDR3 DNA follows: TGTGCCAGCAGCCCCGGCCCGAACAGGGTTTCGAGTAATGAGCAGTTCTTC. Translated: CASSPGPNRVSSNEQFF.

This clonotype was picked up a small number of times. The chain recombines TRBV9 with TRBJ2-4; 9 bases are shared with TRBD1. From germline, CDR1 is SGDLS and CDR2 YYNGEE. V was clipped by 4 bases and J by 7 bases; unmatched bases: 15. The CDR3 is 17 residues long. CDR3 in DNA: TGTGCCAGCAGCTTTCGGACAGGGGCGGACGCGGGGAACATTCAGTACTTC. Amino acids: CASSFRTGADAGNIQYF.

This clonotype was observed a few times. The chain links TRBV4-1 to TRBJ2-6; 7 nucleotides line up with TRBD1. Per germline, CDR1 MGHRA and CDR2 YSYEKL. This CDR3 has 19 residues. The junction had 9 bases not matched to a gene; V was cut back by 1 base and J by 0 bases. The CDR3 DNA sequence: TGCGCCAGCAGCCAAGGGGGAACAGGGGTTGCCTCTGGGGCCAACGTCCTGACTTTC. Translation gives CASSQGGTGVASGANVLTF.

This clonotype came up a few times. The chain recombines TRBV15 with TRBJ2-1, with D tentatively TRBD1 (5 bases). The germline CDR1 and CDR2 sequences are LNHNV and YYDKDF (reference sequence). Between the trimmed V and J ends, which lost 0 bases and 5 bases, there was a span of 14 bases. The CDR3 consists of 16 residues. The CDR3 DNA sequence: TGTGCCACCAGCAGAGATCTCCCCAGGGTCCACAATGAGCAGTTCTTC. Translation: CATSRDLPRVHNEQFF.

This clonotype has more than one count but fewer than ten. CDR3 loop: CASSQLAGGSTDTQYF. The DNA for the CDR3 is TGTGCCAGCAGCCAGTTGGCGGGGGGTAGCACAGATACGCAGTATTTT. This chain connects TRBV14 to TRBJ2-3, with 8 bases that match TRBD2. J gave up 0 bases and V 3 bases, and 5 bases lay outside the gene matches. This CDR3 spans 16 amino acids. Looked up from germline, CDR1 is SGHDN and CDR2 is FVKESK.

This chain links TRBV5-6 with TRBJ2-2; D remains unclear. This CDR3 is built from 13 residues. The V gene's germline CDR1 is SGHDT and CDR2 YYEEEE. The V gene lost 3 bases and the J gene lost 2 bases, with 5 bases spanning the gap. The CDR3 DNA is TGTGCCAGCAGCTACACTAACACCGGGGAGCTGTTTTTT. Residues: CASSYTNTGELFF.

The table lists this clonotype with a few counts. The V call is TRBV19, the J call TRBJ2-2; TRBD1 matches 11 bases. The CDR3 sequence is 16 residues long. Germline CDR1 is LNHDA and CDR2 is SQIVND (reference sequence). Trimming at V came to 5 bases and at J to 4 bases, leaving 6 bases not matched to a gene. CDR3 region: CASSARTGGSTGELFF. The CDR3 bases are TGTGCCAGTAGTGCACGGACAGGGGGCAGCACCGGGGAGCTGTTTTTT.

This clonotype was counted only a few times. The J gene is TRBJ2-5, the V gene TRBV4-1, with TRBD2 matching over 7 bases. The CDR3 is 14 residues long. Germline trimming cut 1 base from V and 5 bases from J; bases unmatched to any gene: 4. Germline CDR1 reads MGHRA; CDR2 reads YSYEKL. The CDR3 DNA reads TGCGCCAGCAGCCAAGGGGGAGGGCCGGAGACCCAGTACTTC. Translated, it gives CASSQGGGPETQYF.

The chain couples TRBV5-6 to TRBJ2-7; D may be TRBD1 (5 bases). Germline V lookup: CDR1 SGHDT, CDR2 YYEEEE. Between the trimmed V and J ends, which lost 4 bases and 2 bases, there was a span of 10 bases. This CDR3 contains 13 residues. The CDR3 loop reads CASSPRVPYEQYF. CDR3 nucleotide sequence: TGTGCCAGCAGCCCCAGGGTCCCCTACGAGCAGTACTTC.

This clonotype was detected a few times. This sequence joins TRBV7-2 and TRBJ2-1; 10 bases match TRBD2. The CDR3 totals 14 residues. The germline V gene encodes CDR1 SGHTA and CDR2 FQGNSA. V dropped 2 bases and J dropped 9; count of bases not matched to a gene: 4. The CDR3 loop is CASSLFLAGAEQFF. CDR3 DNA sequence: TGTGCCAGCAGCTTATTCCTAGCGGGGGCTGAGCAGTTCTTC.

This chain's CDR3 is CASLGIRDPRPGELFF. In DNA form, the CDR3 reads TGTGCCAGCTTGGGGATAAGGGACCCTCGTCCCGGGGAGCTGTTTTTT. J is TRBJ2-2 and V is TRBV2; D is tentatively TRBD1 or TRBD2 (5 bases each). Germline V gene sequence: CDR1 SNHLY, CDR2 FYNNEI. The CDR3 has 16 residues. Trimming took off 8 bases at V and 6 bases at J, with 22 bases between the two ends.

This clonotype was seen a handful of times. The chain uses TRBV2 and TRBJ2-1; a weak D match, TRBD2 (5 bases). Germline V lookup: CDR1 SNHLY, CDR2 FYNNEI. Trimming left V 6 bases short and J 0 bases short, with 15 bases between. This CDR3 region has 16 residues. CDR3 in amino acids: CASRDSPSGSYNEQFF. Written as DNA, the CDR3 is TGTGCCAGCAGGGACTCGCCTTCTGGCTCCTACAATGAGCAGTTCTTC.

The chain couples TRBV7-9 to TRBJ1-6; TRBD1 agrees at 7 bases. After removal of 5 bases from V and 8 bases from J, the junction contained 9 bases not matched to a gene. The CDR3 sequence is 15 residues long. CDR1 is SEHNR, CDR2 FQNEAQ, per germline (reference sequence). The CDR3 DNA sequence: TGTGCCAGCAGCCTCGCAGGACAGGTTTATTCACCCCTCCACTTT. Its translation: CASSLAGQVYSPLHF. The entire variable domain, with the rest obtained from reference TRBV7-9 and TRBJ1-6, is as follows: DTGVSQNPRHKITKRGQNVTFRCDPISEHNRLYWYRQTLGQGPEFLTYFQNEAQLEKSRLLSDRFSAERPKGSFSTLEIQRTEQGDSAMYLCASSLAGQVYSPLHFGNGTRLTVT.

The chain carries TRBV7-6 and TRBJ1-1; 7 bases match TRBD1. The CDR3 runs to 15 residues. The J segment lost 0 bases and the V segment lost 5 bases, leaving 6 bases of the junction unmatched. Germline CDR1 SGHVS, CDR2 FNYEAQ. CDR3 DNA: TGTGCCAGCAGCGCCCTACAGGGGCTGAACACTGAAGCTTTCTTT. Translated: CASSALQGLNTEAFF.

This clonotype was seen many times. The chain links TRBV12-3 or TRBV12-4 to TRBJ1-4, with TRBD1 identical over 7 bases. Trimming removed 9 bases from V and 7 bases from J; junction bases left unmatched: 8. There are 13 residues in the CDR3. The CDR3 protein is CASTTGQGEKLFF. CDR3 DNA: TGTGCCAGTACGACAGGGCAGGGTGAAAAACTGTTTTTT.

The CDR3, as DNA: TGCAGCGTTGTTGGGGCTGAGAATAATGAAAAACTGTTTTTT. Translated: CSVVGAENNEKLFF. V and J are TRBV29-1 and TRBJ1-4; a possible D gene is TRBD1 (5 bases). V lost 4 bases and J 4 bases, leaving 13 bases between the germline ends. From germline, CDR1 is SQVTM and CDR2 ANQGSEA. CDR3 length: 14 residues.

CDR3 nucleotides: TGTGCCACCAGCAGCAACAGGGTTACCTCCTACAATGAGCAGTTCTTC. Protein sequence: CATSSNRVTSYNEQFF. This chain links TRBV15 with TRBJ2-1, with D possibly TRBD1 on 6 matching bases. Germline CDR1 is LNHNV and CDR2 is YYDKDF (reference sequence). The CDR3 sequence is 16 residues long. V lost 3 bases to trimming and J lost 0 bases, with 12 bases between them.